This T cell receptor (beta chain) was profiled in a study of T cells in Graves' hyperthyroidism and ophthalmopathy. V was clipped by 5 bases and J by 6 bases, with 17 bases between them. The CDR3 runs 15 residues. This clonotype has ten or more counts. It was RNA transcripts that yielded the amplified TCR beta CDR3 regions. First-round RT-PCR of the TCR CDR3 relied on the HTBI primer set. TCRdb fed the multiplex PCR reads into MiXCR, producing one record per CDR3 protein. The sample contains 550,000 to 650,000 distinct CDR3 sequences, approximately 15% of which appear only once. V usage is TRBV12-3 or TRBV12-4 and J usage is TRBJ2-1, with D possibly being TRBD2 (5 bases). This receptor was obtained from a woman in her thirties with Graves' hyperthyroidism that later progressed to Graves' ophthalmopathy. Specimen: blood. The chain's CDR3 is CASSPGLGWRNEQFF. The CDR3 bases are TGTGCCAGCAGTCCAGGACTGGGTTGGCGCAATGAGCAGTTCTTC.